This is a list of T cell receptor beta chains from one sample in a study of T cells in localized non-small cell lung cancer. Here immunoSEQ multiplex PCR was the method, and the copy in TCRdb shows in-frame clones only, minus some. The sample carries just under 80,000 clones, around 80% recorded once. The specimen comprised peripheral blood, sampled before any cancer treatment. The receptors were gathered from a female donor aged 60 or older with stage I lung adenocarcinoma. Each CDR3 is given with its conserved first and last residue. Fields, in order: CDR3 DNA, CDR3 protein, clone size, V gene, D gene, J gene. The D gene is left open where the match is weak. Not every row has a clone size; where given, it reads once, few, many or a size class.

DNA: TGTGCCAGCAGCTTGGATCCAGGGGGCGGAAACACCATATATTTT; CDR3: CASSLDPGGGNTIYF; size: many; V: TRBV5-4; D: TRBD1; J: TRBJ1-3
DNA: TGTGCCAGCAGCGCACCCGGGACAGTGTGGGAGACCCAGTACTTC; CDR3: CASSAPGTVWETQYF; size: once; V: TRBV7-8; D: TRBD1; J: TRBJ2-5
DNA: TGTGCCAGCAGTTACTCCCGGGACAGGGGTAACACTGAAGCTTTCTTT; CDR3: CASSYSRDRGNTEAFF; size: -; V: TRBV6-5; D: TRBD1; J: TRBJ1-1
DNA: TGCGCCAGCAGCTTGTCGTGGGCTTCCGAAGAGATGCATTTT; CDR3: CASSLSWASEEMHF; size: -; V: TRBV5-1; D: -; J: TRBJ1-5
DNA: TGTGCCAGCAGTTTTCCCCGGGACAGGGGTTCACGGGCTTTCTTT; CDR3: CASSFPRDRGSRAFF; size: -; V: TRBV6-6; D: TRBD1; J: TRBJ1-1
DNA: TGTGCCAGCAGCCGAAGCGGTGATATCTACGAGCAGTACTTC; CDR3: CASSRSGDIYEQYF; size: -; V: TRBV4-2; D: -; J: TRBJ2-7
DNA: TGTGCCAGCAGCGTAGCCGGCGAGTACACCGGGGAGCTGTTTTTT; CDR3: CASSVAGEYTGELFF; size: -; V: TRBV9; D: -; J: TRBJ2-2
DNA: TGTGCCAGTAGTATAGACCCAGCAAATGAAAAACTGTTTTTT; CDR3: CASSIDPANEKLFF; size: -; V: TRBV19; D: -; J: TRBJ1-4
DNA: TGTGCCAGCAGCTTTCCGAGGGGGCGCGGTATGAACACTGAAGCTTTCTTT; CDR3: CASSFPRGRGMNTEAFF; size: -; V: TRBV7-2; D: TRBD1; J: TRBJ1-1
DNA: TGTGCCAGTAGTGTGGACAGGGTTAAAAACATTCAGTACTTC; CDR3: CASSVDRVKNIQYF; size: once; V: TRBV19; D: TRBD1; J: TRBJ2-4
DNA: TGTGCCAGCAGTTTAGTCGCAGGGGGCTTTCAGCCCCAGCATTTT; CDR3: CASSLVAGGFQPQHF; size: -; V: TRBV28; D: TRBD1; J: TRBJ1-5
DNA: TGTGCCAGCAGCTTAGATGGGGGTCCGGAAGCTTTCTTT; CDR3: CASSLDGGPEAFF; size: -; V: TRBV7-2; D: -; J: TRBJ1-1
DNA: TGTGCCAGCACCTCCGGGGGATGGAGGGTCAGGCACGGGGAGCTGTTTTTT; CDR3: CASTSGGWRVRHGELFF; size: -; V: TRBV7-8; D: -; J: TRBJ2-2
DNA: TGTGCCAGTAGTACTCATAGCGGGAGTAACATTCAGTACTTC; CDR3: CASSTHSGSNIQYF; size: -; V: TRBV19; D: TRBD2; J: TRBJ2-4
DNA: TGTGCCTGGGGGGGACAGGGGAACACTGAAGCTTTCTTT; CDR3: CAWGGQGNTEAFF; size: -; V: TRBV30; D: TRBD1; J: TRBJ1-1
DNA: TGTGCCAGCAGTTTAATAGGAAAGAACACTGAAGCTTTCTTT; CDR3: CASSLIGKNTEAFF; size: -; V: TRBV28; D: -; J: TRBJ1-1
DNA: TGTGCCAGTAGTATTGGCACAGGGGGCACAGATACGCAGTATTTT; CDR3: CASSIGTGGTDTQYF; size: once; V: TRBV19; D: TRBD1; J: TRBJ2-3
DNA: TGTGCCAGCAGCCTGTTTGGGAACTCTGGAAACACCATATATTTT; CDR3: CASSLFGNSGNTIYF; size: -; V: TRBV5-4; D: -; J: TRBJ1-3
DNA: TGTGCCAGCAGTGAGACAGGGTGGCGGGGCTACACCTTC; CDR3: CASSETGWRGYTF; size: -; V: TRBV6-1; D: TRBD1; J: TRBJ1-2
DNA: TGTGCCAGCAGCGCATCTAGCGGGAGAGAGCTTAGCACAGATACGCAGTATTTT; CDR3: CASSASSGRELSTDTQYF; size: once; V: TRBV9; D: TRBD2; J: TRBJ2-3
DNA: TGTGCCAGCAGACCGGGGTCTTCTGAAGCTTTCTTT; CDR3: CASRPGSSEAFF; size: -; V: TRBV6-6; D: -; J: TRBJ1-1
DNA: TGTGCCAGCAGCTACAACTCCTACAATGAGCAGTTCTTC; CDR3: CASSYNSYNEQFF; size: -; V: TRBV7-2; D: -; J: TRBJ2-1